This entry lists 23 T cell receptor beta chains sequenced from one sample in a study of coeliac disease. Sequencing was performed with immunoSEQ multiplex PCR; in TCRdb, only in-frame clones are kept and a portion is missing. The sample yields around 4,100 clones, about 61% seen once. Material: intraepithelial lymphocytes from the gut. These receptors all stem from a human donor with active celiac disease.

The rearrangement uses TRBV28 and TRBJ2-1; D remains ambiguous. The length of the CDR3 is 15 residues. Germline lookup yields CDR1 MDHEN and CDR2 SYDVKM. V was cut by 3 bases and J by 3 bases, with 12 bases left in between. The CDR3 nucleotides are TGTGCCAGCAGTTTTTTTACAGTCCACTACAATGAGCAGTTCTTC. Protein product: CASSFFTVHYNEQFF.

This clone was counted a few times. The gene calls are TRBV29-1 and TRBJ2-7, with 8 bases matching TRBD1. J was trimmed by 3 bases and V by 5 bases; bases with no gene match: 6. Germline V gene data show CDR1 as SQVTM and CDR2 as ANQGSEA. The CDR3 spans 13 residues. In nucleotides, the CDR3 is TGCAGCGTTCGGACAGGGAAGTACTACGAGCAGTACTTC. Its protein product is CSVRTGKYYEQYF.

The CDR3 loop reads CASSGGTLQETQYF. CDR3 DNA: TGTGCCAGTAGTGGCGGGACTCTTCAAGAGACCCAGTACTTC. This chain links TRBV19 with TRBJ2-5; D may be TRBD2 (6 bases). CDR1 is LNHDA, CDR2 SQIVND, per germline (reference sequence). Trimming stripped 5 bases from V and 2 bases from J, with 12 bases between. The CDR3 totals 14 residues. The full variable domain, in which reference TRBV19 and TRBJ2-5 provide the parts outside the CDR3, is DGGITQSPKYLFRKEGQNVTLSCEQNLNHDAMYWYRQDPGQGLRLIYYSQIVNDFQKGDIAEGYSVSREKKESFPLTVTSAQKNPTAFYLCASSGGTLQETQYFGPGTRLLVL.

The table lists this clone with a few counts. The chain links TRBV11-2 to TRBJ2-3; D ambiguous. V shed 6 bases and J shed 4 bases, with 14 bases lying between them. The V gene's germline CDR1 is SGHAT and CDR2 FQNNGV. CDR3 length: 14 amino acids. CDR3: CASSLEAIADTQYF. CDR3 DNA: TGTGCCAGCAGTCTAGAGGCGATCGCAGATACGCAGTATTTT. The full variable domain, with the rest looked up from reference TRBV11-2 and TRBJ2-3, is EAGVAQSPRYKIIEKRQSVAFWCNPISGHATLYWYQQILGQGPKLLIQFQNNGVVDDSQLPKDRFSAERLKGVDSTLKIQPAKLEDSAVYLCASSLEAIADTQYFGPGTRLTVL.

CDR3 sequence: CASSFSAGSYNEQFF. As DNA, the CDR3 is TGTGCCAGCAGCTTCTCGGCAGGCTCCTACAATGAGCAGTTCTTC. The chain uses TRBV5-4 and TRBJ2-1; D gene ambiguous. V was shortened by 2 bases and J by 0 bases, with 9 bases between the two germline ends. Germline V gene data show CDR1 as SGHNT and CDR2 as YYREEE (reference sequence). The CDR3 has 15 residues.

The V call is TRBV9, the J call TRBJ2-1; tentative D call: TRBD2 (5 bases). This CDR3 is built from 16 residues. Trimming removed 3 bases at V and 1 base at J, with 14 bases between. Germline loops: CDR1 SGDLS, CDR2 YYNGEE. The CDR3 sequence is CASSARSWTSYNEQFF. CDR3 DNA: TGTGCCAGCAGCGCCCGGTCCTGGACTTCCTACAATGAGCAGTTCTTC. Based on the CDR3 plus reference TRBV9 and TRBJ2-1, the full variable domain is DSGVTQTPKHLITATGQRVTLRCSPRSGDLSVYWYQQSLDQGLQFLIQYYNGEERAKGNILERFSAQQFPDLHSELNLSSLELGDSALYFCASSARSWTSYNEQFFGPGTRLTVL.

The V gene is TRBV6-6, the J gene TRBJ2-1; the match to TRBD1 covers 8 bases. Germline V CDR1 and CDR2: MNHNY, SVGAGI (reference sequence). V gave up 7 bases and J gave up 5 bases; unmatched junction bases: 7. The CDR3 runs to 14 residues. The CDR3 spells CASTRVDRDNEQFF. CDR3 bases: TGTGCCAGCACTCGTGTGGACAGGGACAATGAGCAGTTCTTC.

This clone was seen a few times. This chain connects TRBV19 to TRBJ2-1, with D hard to call. Trimming removed 4 bases from V and 0 bases from J, with 10 bases in between. The CDR3 has 15 residues. Per germline, CDR1 LNHDA and CDR2 SQIVND (reference sequence). CDR3 bases: TGTGCCAGTAGTAGAACGTTTAGCTCCTACAATGAGCAGTTCTTC. Residues: CASSRTFSSYNEQFF.

CDR3 nucleotide sequence: TGTGCCAGCAGTTACGGGCTAGCTGGGAATGAGCAGTTCTTC. Protein: CASSYGLAGNEQFF. The rearrangement joins TRBV6-5 to TRBJ2-1, with a weak D call TRBD2 (5 bases). Trimming shortened V by 2 bases and J by 7 bases, and 12 bases separated the two germline ends. CDR3 size: 14 residues. Germline V lookup: CDR1 MNHEY, CDR2 SVGAGI.

A few counts support this clone. The rearrangement uses TRBV11-3 and TRBJ2-1; D may be TRBD1 (6 bases). Germline CDR1 is SGHNT and CDR2 is YENEEA. V was pared by 1 base and J by 4 bases, with 8 bases between. The CDR3 is made up of 14 amino acids. In DNA, the CDR3 is TGTGCCAGCAGCTTAGGGGACACTTACAATGAGCAGTTCTTC. Amino acids: CASSLGDTYNEQFF.

The table lists this clone with a count of one. In nucleotides, the CDR3 is TGCGCCAGCAGCCTCCTTACGACTAGCGGGGCCGGGAATACGCAGTATTTT. This translates into CASSLLTTSGAGNTQYF. The rearrangement joins TRBV4-1 to TRBJ2-3, with TRBD2 identical over 11 bases. Germline CDR1 and CDR2: MGHRA and YSYEKL. With 4 bases clipped from V and 7 bases from J, the junction kept 13 bases outside the gene matches. The CDR3 consists of 17 residues.

The chain has TRBV28 and TRBJ2-7; a weak D match, TRBD1 (6 bases). The CDR3 covers 14 residues. Germline lookup yields CDR1 MDHEN and CDR2 SYDVKM. The ends were cut back, 5 bases at V and 4 bases at J, with 15 bases in the middle. The CDR3 region is CASSLRTDHYEQYF. For the CDR3, the DNA is TGTGCCAGCAGTCTCAGGACAGACCATTACGAGCAGTACTTC. The whole variable domain, filled in from reference TRBV28 and TRBJ2-7, reads DVKVTQSSRYLVKRTGEKVFLECVQDMDHENMFWYRQDPGLGLRLIYFSYDVKMKEKGDIPEGYSVSREKKERFSLILESASTNQTSMYLCASSLRTDHYEQYFGPGTRLTVT.

The DNA of the CDR3 is TGTGCCAGTAGTTCACGGACAGGGGACACTGAAGCTTTCTTT. This gives the protein CASSSRTGDTEAFF. The chain uses TRBV19 and TRBJ1-1; 9 bases are a match to TRBD1. V lost 5 bases and J lost 3; bases outside the gene matches: 4. The CDR3 extends over 14 amino acids. CDR1 and CDR2 from the germline V gene are LNHDA and SQIVND (reference sequence). Combining the CDR3 with reference TRBV19 and TRBJ1-1 gives the whole variable domain DGGITQSPKYLFRKEGQNVTLSCEQNLNHDAMYWYRQDPGQGLRLIYYSQIVNDFQKGDIAEGYSVSREKKESFPLTVTSAQKNPTAFYLCASSSRTGDTEAFFGQGTRLTVV.

The chain combines TRBV11-1 with TRBJ2-1; TRBD1 agrees at 7 bases. The CDR3 runs 15 residues. Germline V gene sequence: CDR1 SGHAT, CDR2 FQDESV (reference sequence). The V segment lost 2 bases and the J segment 7 bases; nucleotides outside the gene matches: 8. The CDR3 spells CASSLRQGIKNEQFF. CDR3 nucleotides: TGTGCCAGCAGCTTACGACAGGGAATTAAGAATGAGCAGTTCTTC.

This clone was seen only once. This chain connects TRBV7-6 to TRBJ2-5, with D possibly TRBD2 on 6 matching bases. CDR3 length equals 15 residues. The germline V gene encodes CDR1 SGHVS and CDR2 FNYEAQ. The germline V and J ends were trimmed by 5 bases and 1 base, with 14 bases remaining between them. The CDR3 sequence: CASSPRRDFQETQYF. The CDR3 nucleotides are TGTGCCAGCAGCCCCCGCCGGGACTTCCAAGAGACCCAGTACTTC.

The chain combines TRBV6-5 with TRBJ2-1; possible D gene TRBD1, 6 bases. Trimming left V 6 bases short and J 8 bases short, with 17 bases between. CDR1 is MNHEY and CDR2 is SVGAGI in the germline V gene. The CDR3 totals 14 residues. The CDR3 region has the DNA TGTGCCAGCAGGAGAGAACAGGGTATCTATGAGCAGTTCTTC. It is translated as CASRREQGIYEQFF.

This clone is large by share. This sequence joins TRBV5-4 and TRBJ1-5, with D tentatively TRBD1 (5 bases). The CDR3 runs 13 residues. CDR1 is SGHNT and CDR2 is YYREEE in the germline V gene (reference sequence). Trimming removed 4 bases from V and 7 bases from J, with 12 bases in between. This CDR3 is CASSPFGGQPQHF. CDR3 in DNA: TGTGCCAGCAGCCCGTTCGGGGGGCAGCCCCAGCATTTT. Full variable domain (remainder filled in from reference TRBV5-4 and TRBJ1-5): ETGVTQSPTHLIKTRGQQVTLRCSSQSGHNTVSWYQQALGQGPQFIFQYYREEENGRGNFPPRFSGLQFPNYSSELNVNALELDDSALYLCASSPFGGQPQHFGDGTRLSIL.

This chain uses TRBV29-1 with TRBJ1-2, with 10 nucleotides matching TRBD1. Germline CDR1 and CDR2: SQVTM and ANQGSEA. The CDR3 consists of 15 residues. With V trimmed by 7 bases and J by 5 bases, 13 bases remained unmatched. In nucleotides, the CDR3 is TGCAGCGCCGAAGTGGGACAGGGGACCCCGTATGGCTACACCTTC. The encoded protein is CSAEVGQGTPYGYTF.

The chain uses TRBV27 and TRBJ2-7, with 13 bases lining up with TRBD2. The CDR3 length is 16 residues. Unmatched junction bases numbered 10, after V lost 8 bases and J lost 3 bases. In germline, CDR1 is MNHEY, CDR2 SMNVEV (reference sequence). This chain's CDR3 is CASGLGLAGVFYEQYF. CDR3 nucleotides: TGTGCCAGCGGCCTCGGACTAGCGGGAGTTTTCTACGAGCAGTACTTC.

The gene calls are TRBV27 and TRBJ1-6; D gene unclear. Trimming took 1 base from V and 14 from J, leaving 15 bases between them. This CDR3 comprises 14 residues. From germline, CDR1 is MNHEY and CDR2 SMNVEV (reference sequence). CDR3 DNA sequence: TGTGCCAGCAGTTTATGGCAGGAAAGTCTGGCCCTCCACTTT. Amino acids: CASSLWQESLALHF.

By its share, this clone is medium-sized. The chain carries TRBV5-1 and TRBJ1-2; 8 bases align to TRBD1. CDR3 length: 12 amino acids. V trimming: 4 bases; J trimming: 8 bases; junction bases outside the gene matches: 4. Germline V gene data show CDR1 as SGHRS and CDR2 as YFSETQ. Here the CDR3 reads CASSPGQGGYTF. As DNA, the CDR3 is TGCGCCAGCAGCCCTGGACAGGGAGGCTACACCTTC.

The chain links TRBV6-5 to TRBJ2-5; 8 bases map to TRBD1. The junction had 7 bases not matched to a gene; V was cut back by 5 bases and J by 5 bases. This CDR3 region has 14 residues. Germline CDR1 and CDR2: MNHEY and SVGAGI. In DNA, the CDR3 is TGTGCCAGCAGTGAGACAGGGGTTGGGGAGACCCAGTACTTC. Its translation: CASSETGVGETQYF.

The chain employs TRBV7-3 and TRBJ2-1; 8 positions match TRBD2. Per the germline V gene, CDR1 is SGHTA and CDR2 is FQGTGA. J was trimmed by 11 bases and V by 5 bases; bases with no gene match: 14. CDR3 length: 15 amino acids. The CDR3 region has the DNA TGTGCCAGCAGCGCAACTGGGGGTAGCGGGGACCAGCAGTTCTTC. Translated: CASSATGGSGDQQFF.